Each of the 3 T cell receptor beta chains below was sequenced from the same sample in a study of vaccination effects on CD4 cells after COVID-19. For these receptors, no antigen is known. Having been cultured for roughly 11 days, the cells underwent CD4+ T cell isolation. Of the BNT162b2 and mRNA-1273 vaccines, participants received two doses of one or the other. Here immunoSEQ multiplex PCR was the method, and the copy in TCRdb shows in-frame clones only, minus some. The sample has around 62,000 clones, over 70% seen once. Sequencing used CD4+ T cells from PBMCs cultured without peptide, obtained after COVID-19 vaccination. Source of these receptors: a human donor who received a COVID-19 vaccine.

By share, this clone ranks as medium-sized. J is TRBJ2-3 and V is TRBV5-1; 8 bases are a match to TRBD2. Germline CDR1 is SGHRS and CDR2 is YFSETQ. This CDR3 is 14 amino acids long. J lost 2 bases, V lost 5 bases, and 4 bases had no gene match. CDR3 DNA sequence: TGCGCCAGCAGTGCGGGGGGATACACAGATACGCAGTATTTT. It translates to CASSAGGYTDTQYF. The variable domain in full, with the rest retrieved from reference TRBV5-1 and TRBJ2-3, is KAGVTQTPRYLIKTRGQQVTLSCSPISGHRSVSWYQQTPGQGLQFLFEYFSETQRNKGNFPGRFSGRQFSNSRSEMNVSTLELGDSALYLCASSAGGYTDTQYFGPGTRLTVL.

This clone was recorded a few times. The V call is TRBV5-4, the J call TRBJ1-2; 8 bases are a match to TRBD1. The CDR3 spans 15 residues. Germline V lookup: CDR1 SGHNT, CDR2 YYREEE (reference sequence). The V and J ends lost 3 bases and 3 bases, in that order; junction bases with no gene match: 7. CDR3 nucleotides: TGTGCCAGCAGCTCGTCGCAGGGGGCGGACTATGGCTACACCTTC. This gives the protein CASSSSQGADYGYTF.

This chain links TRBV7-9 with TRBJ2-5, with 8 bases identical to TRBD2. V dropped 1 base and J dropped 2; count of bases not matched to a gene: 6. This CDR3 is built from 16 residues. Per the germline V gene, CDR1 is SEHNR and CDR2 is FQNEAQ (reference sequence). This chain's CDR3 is CASSLGLAGTQETQYF. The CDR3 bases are TGTGCCAGCAGCTTAGGATTAGCGGGGACACAAGAGACCCAGTACTTC.